Detailed here is one T cell receptor (beta chain). The sample is drawn from a study of radiotherapy plus CTLA-4 blockade in lung cancer. V shed 0 bases and J shed 0 bases, with 9 bases lying between them. The CDR3 runs to 15 residues. Per germline, CDR1 SGHNT and CDR2 YYREEE (reference sequence). TCRdb keeps only in-frame clones here, not all; method: immunoSEQ multiplex PCR. The data show about 59,000 clones, around 68% seen once. V gene TRBV5-4 combines with J gene TRBJ1-2; D may be TRBD1 (5 bases). The sample consisted of peripheral blood, taken from a patient treated with radiotherapy plus ipilimumab. The receptor was isolated from a human donor with non-small cell lung cancer whose response to radiotherapy plus ipilimumab could not be evaluated. In nucleotides, the CDR3 is TGTGCCAGCAGCTTGGAAGCCAGGGCTAACTATGGCTACACCTTC. This codes for CASSLEARANYGYTF.